The 24 T cell receptor beta chains listed next were all sequenced from one sample in a study of type 1 and type 2 diabetes patients. The PCR template was genomic DNA. A primer set of 30 forward and 13 reverse primers amplified the CDR3. TCRdb analysed the multiplex PCR reads with MiXCR anew, one entry per CDR3 protein. The sample holds fewer than 350,000 distinct CDR3 sequences, approximately 50% seen once. The specimen sequenced was peripheral blood mononuclear cells (PBMCs). All receptors come from a man aged 18 to 35 with type 2 diabetes.

The chain recombines TRBV2 with TRBJ1-2; a possible D gene is TRBD1 (6 bases). V was clipped by 6 bases and J by 9 bases, with 17 bases between them. Germline CDR1 and CDR2: SNHLY and FYNNEI. The CDR3 sequence is 13 residues long. CDR3 protein: CASSVEGTTSYTF. Written as DNA, the CDR3 is TGTGCCAGCAGCGTAGAGGGGACAACTAGCTACACCTTC.

The V gene is TRBV19, the J gene TRBJ2-7; D is unclear. Trimming pared 1 base from V and 2 bases from J, leaving 12 bases between. From germline, CDR1 is LNHDA and CDR2 SQIVND (reference sequence). This CDR3 comprises 15 residues. CDR3 amino acids: CASSIGILGTYEQYF. As DNA, the CDR3 is TGTGCCAGTAGTATAGGTATACTGGGGACCTACGAGCAGTACTTC.

This clonotype turned up a few times. The chain combines TRBV10-3 with TRBJ2-1; TRBD2 matches 11 bases. The trim removed 1 base at V and 6 bases at J, leaving 11 bases unmatched. This CDR3 region has 18 residues. The V gene's germline CDR1 is ENHRY and CDR2 SYGVKD. CDR3 DNA sequence: TGTGCCATCAGTGAGTTTCTAGCGGGAGGTACTCAATTCAATGAGCAGTTCTTC. It codes for CAISEFLAGGTQFNEQFF.

Of note for this clonotype: The junction departs from the called germline gene at one end, perhaps through a read error. The chain combines TRBV7-3 with TRBJ1-1; D call uncertain. The CDR3 loop spans 13 amino acids. CDR1 is SGHTA, CDR2 FQGTGA, per germline. CDR3 sequence (DNA): TGTGCCAGCAGCTTAGACGGGAACGCTGAAGCTTTCTTT. Translated, it gives CASSLDGNAEAFF. Full variable domain (missing parts from reference TRBV7-3 and TRBJ1-1): GAGVSQTPSNKVTEKGKYVELRCDPISGHTALYWYRQSLGQGPEFLIYFQGTGAADDSGLPNDRFFAVRPEGSVSTLKIQRTERGDSAVYLCASSLDGNAEAFFGQGTRLTVV.

The genes are TRBV12-3 or TRBV12-4 and TRBJ1-1; D unresolved. CDR3 length: 11 amino acids. Trimming removed 3 bases from V and 11 bases from J, with 10 bases in between. CDR3 sequence: CASSLSGQAFF. The CDR3 bases are TGTGCCAGCAGTTTGTCAGGCCAGGCTTTCTTT.

The chain joins TRBV11-2 to TRBJ2-1, with D tentatively TRBD2 (5 bases). CDR1 and CDR2 from the germline V gene are SGHAT and FQNNGV. Deletions cut 0 bases from V and 3 bases from J, with 9 bases between. The CDR3 has 15 residues. The CDR3 reads CASSLDGRIYNEQFF. CDR3 sequence (DNA): TGTGCCAGCAGCTTAGATGGGAGAATCTACAATGAGCAGTTCTTC.

This clonotype was seen only a few times. The chain has TRBV7-3 and TRBJ1-6; TRBD1 matches at 11 bases. J was trimmed by 8 bases and V by 2 bases; bases with no gene match: 5. Germline-derived CDR1 and CDR2 are SGHTA and FQGTGA. The CDR3 has 16 residues. The chain's CDR3 is CASSLEGTGGYSPLHF. CDR3 DNA sequence: TGTGCCAGCAGCTTAGAGGGGACAGGGGGGTATTCACCCCTCCACTTT.

The chain links TRBV30 to TRBJ2-3; TRBD1 might be the D (7 bases). The CDR3 extends over 13 amino acids. Germline CDR1 reads GTSNPN; CDR2 reads SVGIG (reference sequence). V lost 7 bases and J 3 bases, leaving 14 bases between the germline ends. The CDR3 loop reads CASGPGGTDTQYF. In DNA form, the CDR3 reads TGTGCCTCCGGTCCAGGGGGGACAGATACGCAGTATTTT.

The chain is built from TRBV6-7 and TRBJ2-1; no clear D gene. TRBV6-7 is annotated as an ORF whose role is uncertain. The CDR3 has 20 amino acids. V was shortened by 0 bases and J by 0 bases, with 21 bases between the two germline ends. The CDR3 region has the DNA TGTGCCAGCAGTTACTCCCGAACAAGACCCGAAGAGAGCTCCTACAATGAGCAGTTCTTC. It translates to CASSYSRTRPEESSYNEQFF.

V usage is TRBV7-2 and J usage is TRBJ1-2; D not certain. Germline V lookup: CDR1 SGHTA, CDR2 FQGNSA. Trimming removed 5 bases from V and 4 bases from J, with 14 bases in between. The CDR3 extends over 14 amino acids. CDR3 DNA sequence: TGTGCCAGCAGCCCCGAGGCCCGCACCTATGGCTACACCTTC. It encodes CASSPEARTYGYTF. The complete variable domain, with remaining parts taken from reference TRBV7-2 and TRBJ1-2, reads GAGVSQSPSNKVTEKGKDVELRCDPISGHTALYWYRQSLGQGLEFLIYFQGNSAPDKSGLPSDRFSAERTGGSVSTLTIQRTQQEDSAVYLCASSPEARTYGYTFGSGTRLTVV.

With respect to this clonotype: A junction boundary mismatches the germline segment, possibly from a read error. The rearrangement uses TRBV7-7 and TRBJ2-7; 7 bases fit TRBD1. This CDR3 has 13 amino acids. Per the germline V gene, CDR1 is SSHAT and CDR2 is FNYEAQ (reference sequence). CDR3 sequence reads: CASSSRQGSERYF. CDR3 bases: TGTGCCAGCAGCTCTCGACAGGGCTCCGAGCGGTACTTC.

This clonotype was seen only once. The chain employs TRBV5-1 and TRBJ1-1; 8 nucleotides align to TRBD1. After removal of 4 bases from V and 5 bases from J, the junction contained 7 bases not matched to a gene. The CDR3 is 14 amino acids. CDR1 and CDR2 (germline): SGHRS, YFSETQ. This CDR3 reads CASSPGQGGTEAFF. The CDR3 DNA sequence: TGCGCCAGCAGCCCCGGACAGGGAGGAACTGAAGCTTTCTTT.

This clonotype was found a few times. V usage is TRBV7-2 and J usage is TRBJ2-7, with no clear D. V lost 2 bases to trimming and J lost 2 bases, with 10 bases between them. From germline, CDR1 is SGHTA and CDR2 FQGNSA. This CDR3 comprises 14 residues. This chain's CDR3 is CASSLRLSAYEQYF. DNA of the CDR3: TGTGCCAGCAGCTTACGGCTGTCAGCCTACGAGCAGTACTTC.

The chain uses TRBV27 and TRBJ2-1, with no clear D. Trimming stripped 3 bases from V and 7 bases from J, with 10 bases between. CDR1 is MNHEY and CDR2 is SMNVEV in the germline V gene (reference sequence). The CDR3 consists of 13 residues. Here the CDR3 reads CASSLVPGNEQFF. The CDR3, as DNA: TGTGCCAGCAGTTTGGTCCCTGGAAATGAGCAGTTCTTC.

The rearrangement uses TRBV9 and TRBJ2-3; D call uncertain. The CDR3 length is 16 residues. Looked up from germline, CDR1 is SGDLS and CDR2 is YYNGEE. V lost 4 bases, J lost 2 bases, and 17 bases lay in between. In nucleotides, the CDR3 is TGTGCCAGCAGCCAACTTGTGGGCGGCTACACAGATACGCAGTATTTT. It translates to CASSQLVGGYTDTQYF.

In this sample, this clonotype turned up a few times. The chain carries TRBV12-5 and TRBJ2-7; D is uncertain. CDR1 and CDR2 from the germline V gene are LGHNT and FRNRAP. CDR3 length equals 13 residues. Trimming took 2 bases from V and 4 from J, leaving 9 bases between them. CDR3 protein: CASGLHIGYEQYF. For the CDR3, the DNA is TGTGCTAGTGGTTTGCACATCGGGTACGAGCAGTACTTC.

This chain joins TRBV2 and TRBJ2-3, with unresolved D. Trimming left V 11 bases short and J 1 base short, with 13 bases between. This CDR3 is built from 13 residues. The germline V gene has CDR1 SNHLY and CDR2 FYNNEI. The CDR3 loop reads CAVGPVGTDTQYF. CDR3 nucleotide sequence: TGTGCCGTCGGACCCGTAGGCACAGATACGCAGTATTTT.

The chain couples TRBV20-1 to TRBJ2-7; TRBD2 is a possible D gene (5 bases). Near its end, the DNA agrees better with TRBJ2-5, so the J call may be wrong. The length of the CDR3 is 15 residues. Germline V gene sequence: CDR1 DFQATT, CDR2 SNEGSKA (reference sequence). CDR3 amino acids: CSARASGFLWETQYF. For the CDR3, the DNA is TGCAGTGCTAGAGCCTCGGGGTTTCTTTGGGAGACCCAGTACTTC.

V and J are TRBV19 and TRBJ2-7; D may correspond to TRBD1 or TRBD2 (5 bases each). The germline V and J ends were trimmed by 3 bases and 4 bases, with 13 bases remaining between them. Per the germline V gene, CDR1 is LNHDA and CDR2 is SQIVND (reference sequence). The CDR3 contains 14 residues. In nucleotides, the CDR3 is TGTGCCAGTAGTATGAGGGCAGGGTGGTACGAGCAGTACTTC. Encoded protein: CASSMRAGWYEQYF.

The CDR3 sequence is CASRAKTDYSSYNSPLHF. In DNA form, the CDR3 reads TGTGCCAGCCGAGCAAAAACTGACTATAGCTCCTATAATTCACCCCTCCACTTT. The chain recombines TRBV7-3 with TRBJ1-6; D unclear. V dropped 8 bases and J dropped 0 bases, with 20 bases sitting between them. The CDR3 runs to 18 residues. The germline CDR1 and CDR2 sequences are SGHTA and FQGTGA.

The chain links TRBV5-6 to TRBJ2-1; 8 bases are shared with TRBD1. This CDR3 has 14 residues. V lost 7 bases, J lost 5 bases, and 8 bases stayed unmatched. The germline V gene encodes CDR1 SGHDT and CDR2 YYEEEE. CDR3 coding DNA: TGTGCCAGCCATCCGGACAGGGTGGACAATGAGCAGTTCTTC. Translated, it gives CASHPDRVDNEQFF.

The chain recombines TRBV6-1 with TRBJ2-1; the match to TRBD2 covers 11 bases. J gave up 6 bases and V 5 bases, and 3 bases lay outside the gene matches. The germline V gene encodes CDR1 MNHNS and CDR2 SASEGT. The CDR3 runs to 14 residues. The CDR3 sequence is CASSLLAGVNEQFF. CDR3 DNA: TGTGCCAGCAGTTTACTAGCGGGGGTCAATGAGCAGTTCTTC.

This clonotype was seen a handful of times. This chain joins TRBV2 and TRBJ2-5; 15 bases are a match to TRBD2. Germline CDR1 is SNHLY and CDR2 is FYNNEI. After removal of 3 bases from V and 3 bases from J, the junction contained 17 bases not matched to a gene. There are 21 residues in the CDR3. The CDR3 spells CASSDLLRTSGGALEEETQYF. Written as DNA, the CDR3 is TGTGCCAGCAGTGACCTCCTCCGGACTAGCGGGGGGGCCCTCGAGGAAGAGACCCAGTACTTC.

Note on this clonotype: At one of its ends the junction is not consistent with the germline gene, which may arise from a read error. The CDR3 coding sequence is TGTGCCAGTAGTTGGGGGGACACTAAAGCTTTCTTT. Translation: CASSWGDTKAFF. The gene calls are TRBV19 and TRBJ1-1; D is possibly TRBD1 (6 bases). The germline V gene encodes CDR1 LNHDA and CDR2 SQIVND (reference sequence). The CDR3 consists of 12 residues.